These 21 T cell receptor beta chains share one sample of origin, sequenced in a study of shared T cell receptors in the human thymus. Profiling relied on immunoSEQ multiplex PCR, and the TCRdb table lists in-frame clones only, not all of them. In the table there are hundreds of thousands of clones, more than 75% of which are singletons. These data are also associated with another study on human thymus T cells.

Material for sequencing was thymocytes. The receptors were sampled from a boy under three years old with a congenital heart defect.

V gene TRBV10-3 combines with J gene TRBJ2-7; 7 nucleotides align to TRBD1. With 4 bases clipped from V and 3 bases from J, the junction kept 9 bases outside the gene matches. CDR1 and CDR2 from the germline V gene are ENHRY and SYGVKD. This CDR3 region has 15 residues. Here the CDR3 reads CAISGPDRSHYEQYF. The CDR3 coding sequence is TGTGCCATCAGTGGGCCGGACAGGTCACACTACGAGCAGTACTTC.

V is TRBV19 and J is TRBJ2-2, with TRBD2 matching 9 bases. J was trimmed by 3 bases and V by 5 bases; bases with no gene match: 10. CDR1 and CDR2 (germline): LNHDA, SQIVND (reference sequence). The CDR3 sequence is 17 residues long. The CDR3 region has the DNA TGTGCCAGTAGTCGCGGGCGGGAGGGCCAGGACACCGGGGAGCTGTTTTTT. Encoded protein: CASSRGREGQDTGELFF.

The chain joins TRBV7-6 to TRBJ2-7, with 8 bases aligning to TRBD2. The V segment lost 5 bases and the J segment 5 bases; nucleotides outside the gene matches: 11. This CDR3 region has 15 residues. Germline V CDR1 and CDR2: SGHVS, FNYEAQ. CDR3 amino acids: CASSPRGGPWDEQYF. DNA for the CDR3: TGTGCCAGCAGCCCCCGGGGGGGCCCTTGGGACGAGCAGTACTTC.

The chain links TRBV6-5 to TRBJ2-1, with 8 bases matching TRBD2. V dropped 6 bases and J dropped 9; count of bases not matched to a gene: 4. Germline CDR1 is MNHEY and CDR2 is SVGAGI. This CDR3 has 12 residues. CDR3 protein: CASSTGGGEQFF. CDR3 nucleotide sequence: TGTGCCAGCAGCACCGGGGGGGGTGAGCAGTTCTTC.

This clone was found once. The chain links TRBV14 to TRBJ1-1; a possible D gene is TRBD1 (6 bases). There are 15 residues in the CDR3. Germline loops: CDR1 SGHDN, CDR2 FVKESK. V lost 0 bases and J 8 bases, leaving 16 bases between the germline ends. The CDR3 DNA follows: TGTGCCAGCAGCCAAGATCGAGTGTGGGGGCACGAAGCTTTCTTT. Translation gives CASSQDRVWGHEAFF.

This clone appeared a single time. The gene calls are TRBV29-1 and TRBJ2-1, with a tentative D call TRBD2 (6 bases). Germline CDR1 and CDR2: SQVTM and ANQGSEA. The V and J ends lost 5 bases and 6 bases respectively, with 32 bases between them. The CDR3 is 19 amino acids. CDR3 DNA: TGCAGCGTTAACCTGACTAGTAAGGTTGCCCAAAAGGTTGTCAATGAGCAGTTCTTC. This gives the protein CSVNLTSKVAQKVVNEQFF.

The gene calls are TRBV6-6 and TRBJ2-1, with D possibly TRBD2 on 5 matching bases. CDR3 size: 12 residues. Trimming left V 5 bases short and J 3 bases short, with 5 bases between. The germline CDR1 and CDR2 sequences are MNHNY and SVGAGI (reference sequence). The CDR3 loop is CASSRDYNEQFF. The CDR3 DNA reads as TGTGCCAGCAGTCGGGACTACAATGAGCAGTTCTTC.

The V gene is TRBV4-3, the J gene TRBJ1-5; D may be TRBD1 (5 bases). Germline CDR1 is LGHNA and CDR2 is YSLEER. The CDR3 covers 16 residues. The ends were cut back, 0 bases at V and 6 bases at J, with 15 bases in the middle. The CDR3 DNA is TGCGCCAGCAGCCAAGATTTGCAGGGCCCCAGTCAGCCCCAGCATTTT. This translates into CASSQDLQGPSQPQHF.

The chain couples TRBV5-4 to TRBJ2-1; 10 nucleotides align to TRBD2. This CDR3 has 17 amino acids. V trimming: 4 bases; J trimming: 3 bases; junction bases outside the gene matches: 10. CDR1 is SGHNT and CDR2 is YYREEE in the germline V gene (reference sequence). CDR3 coding DNA: TGTGCCAGCAGCCCCAAGGCTAGCGGGAGAGTCTACAATGAGCAGTTCTTC. This translates into CASSPKASGRVYNEQFF. The whole variable domain, filled in from reference TRBV5-4 and TRBJ2-1, reads ETGVTQSPTHLIKTRGQQVTLRCSSQSGHNTVSWYQQALGQGPQFIFQYYREEENGRGNFPPRFSGLQFPNYSSELNVNALELDDSALYLCASSPKASGRVYNEQFFGPGTRLTVL.

This chain joins TRBV5-6 and TRBJ2-2, with D possibly TRBD1 on 6 matching bases. V lost 4 bases, J lost 3 bases, and 19 bases lay in between. This CDR3 is built from 17 residues. CDR1 and CDR2 (germline): SGHDT, YYEEEE. CDR3 in amino acids: CASSPPPGQGYTGELFF. The CDR3 DNA reads as TGTGCCAGCAGCCCTCCTCCGGGGCAGGGGTACACCGGGGAGCTGTTTTTT.

This clone appeared a single time. V gene TRBV6-1 combines with J gene TRBJ1-2; 7 positions agree with TRBD1. CDR1 MNHNS and CDR2 SASEGT come from the germline V gene. V shed 2 bases, J shed 4 bases, and the junction held 7 bases outside the gene matches. The CDR3 loop spans 15 amino acids. The CDR3 here is CASSEPGTAFYGYTF. CDR3 nucleotide sequence: TGTGCCAGCAGTGAACCCGGGACAGCCTTCTATGGCTACACCTTC.

The chain combines TRBV30 with TRBJ2-3, with TRBD1 matching 7 bases. The CDR3 extends over 12 amino acids. The V segment lost 4 bases and the J segment 6 bases; nucleotides outside the gene matches: 4. Per the germline V gene, CDR1 is GTSNPN and CDR2 is SVGIG (reference sequence). CDR3 loop: CAWMGQPDTQYF. CDR3 in DNA: TGTGCCTGGATGGGACAGCCGGATACGCAGTATTTT.

The chain joins TRBV18 to TRBJ2-7; no clear D. This CDR3 is 12 amino acids long. V dropped 3 bases and J dropped 6 bases, with 9 bases sitting between them. Germline V gene lookup returns CDR1 KGHSH and CDR2 LQKENI. This chain's CDR3 is CASSPGRCEQYF. Written as DNA, the CDR3 is TGTGCCAGCTCACCGGGCAGGTGCGAGCAGTACTTC. Using reference TRBV18 and TRBJ2-7 for the parts outside the CDR3, the full variable domain is NAGVMQNPRHLVRRRGQEARLRCSPMKGHSHVYWYRQLPEEGLKFMVYLQKENIIDESGMPKERFSAEFPKEGPSILRIQQVVRGDSAAYFCASSPGRCEQYFGPGTRLTVT.

The chain uses TRBV7-8 and TRBJ1-4; 9 nucleotides align to TRBD1. Trimming removed 2 bases from V and 7 bases from J; junction bases left unmatched: 11. CDR3 length: 17 residues. Germline CDR1 reads SGHVS; CDR2 reads FQNEAQ. CDR3 in amino acids: CASSLYPGQGRVEKLFF. The DNA of the CDR3 is TGTGCCAGCAGCTTATACCCGGGACAGGGCCGAGTTGAAAAACTGTTTTTT. Based on the CDR3 plus reference TRBV7-8 and TRBJ1-4, the full variable domain is GAGVSQSPRYKVAKRGQDVALRCDPISGHVSLFWYQQALGQGPEFLTYFQNEAQLDKSGLPSDRFFAERPEGSVSTLKIQRTQQEDSAVYLCASSLYPGQGRVEKLFFGSGTQLSVL.

The V and J genes are TRBV29-1 and TRBJ2-3, with 13 bases identical to TRBD2. The CDR3 has 16 residues. J lost 6 bases, V lost 3 bases, and 9 bases had no gene match. Germline V gene lookup returns CDR1 SQVTM and CDR2 ANQGSEA. The DNA for the CDR3 is TGCAGCGTTGACCAGATGGGGACTAGCGGGACGGATACGCAGTATTTT. Protein: CSVDQMGTSGTDTQYF.

V and J are TRBV19 and TRBJ1-5, with 7 bases identical to TRBD1. V was pared by 6 bases and J by 5 bases, with 7 bases of the junction left unmatched. The germline V gene has CDR1 LNHDA and CDR2 SQIVND (reference sequence). The CDR3 totals 14 residues. In nucleotides, the CDR3 is TGTGCCAGTAGGGGGACAGAGTTTCATCAGCCCCAGCATTTT. Translating it yields CASRGTEFHQPQHF.

The chain couples TRBV5-4 to TRBJ1-1; D remains unclear. Germline CDR1 is SGHNT and CDR2 is YYREEE (reference sequence). V gave up 0 bases and J gave up 11 bases, with 23 bases separating them. The CDR3 spans 16 residues. CDR3 loop: CASSLGGHRGPSQAFF. The CDR3 nucleotides read TGTGCCAGCAGCTTGGGGGGTCACAGAGGGCCCTCACAGGCTTTCTTT.

This clone was picked up a small number of times. The genes are TRBV9 and TRBJ2-2; TRBD2 might be the D (6 bases). The V end was cut by 3 bases, the J end by 8 bases, with 11 bases between. Per the germline V gene, CDR1 is SGDLS and CDR2 is YYNGEE. This CDR3 is 13 amino acids long. The CDR3 DNA follows: TGTGCCAGCAGCGGCGGGGCTAGAGGGGAGCTGTTTTTT. Translated: CASSGGARGELFF.

The gene calls are TRBV7-2 and TRBJ1-5, with D tentatively TRBD1 (6 bases). This CDR3 spans 16 amino acids. CDR1 and CDR2 from the germline V gene are SGHTA and FQGNSA. The V end was cut by 5 bases, the J end by 0 bases, with 14 bases between. The CDR3 DNA reads TGTGCCAGCAGCCAGACAGAGGGGGATAGCAATCAGCCCCAGCATTTT. It translates to CASSQTEGDSNQPQHF.

This clone appeared once. V usage is TRBV2 and J usage is TRBJ2-1; D perhaps matches TRBD1 (6 bases). Trimming left V 6 bases short and J 7 bases short, with 13 bases between. CDR1 and CDR2 (germline): SNHLY, FYNNEI. This CDR3 comprises 13 residues. The CDR3 DNA follows: TGTGCCAGCAGATGGGATGACAGGAATGAGCAGTTCTTC. Protein: CASRWDDRNEQFF. The complete variable domain, with remaining parts taken from reference TRBV2 and TRBJ2-1, reads EPEVTQTPSHQVTQMGQEVILRCVPISNHLYFYWYRQILGQKVEFLVSFYNNEISEKSEIFDDQFSVERPDGSNFTLKIRSTKLEDSAMYFCASRWDDRNEQFFGPGTRLTVL.

The V call is TRBV7-3, the J call TRBJ2-6; D remains unclear. The CDR3 runs to 16 residues. The V and J ends lost 3 bases and 2 bases respectively, with 11 bases between them. Germline CDR1 is SGHTA and CDR2 is FQGTGA. DNA of the CDR3: TGTGCCAGCAGCTTGAGGTCCTTGACTGGGGCCAACGTCCTGACTTTC. It translates to CASSLRSLTGANVLTF.